This TCR beta chain was identified in a study of T-cell reconstitution after alpha-beta-depleted transplantation in children. Notes on the study in general: Surviving thymic progenitors and recipient T cells were the source of high TCRbeta diversity at day 60 in some patients. Several hundred graft clones that had expanded were reportedly the source of alpha-beta T cells about two months after transplant. Hyperexpanded clones declined; after one year, newly produced T cells mostly supplied diversity.

This CDR3 spans 13 amino acids. Trimming took 4 bases from V and 6 from J, leaving 13 bases between them. CDR1 and CDR2 (germline): DFQATT, SNEGSKA (reference sequence). Construction of the TCRbeta library involved unique molecular identifiers. TCRdb passed the PCR reads through MiXCR, listing each CDR3 protein once. This table holds 200,000 or so distinct CDR3 sequences, roughly 8.1% found once. This clonotype was counted many times. Its specificity is not known. This specimen was PBMCs, mostly from graft donor cells, taken 360 days after TCRalphabeta/CD19-depleted stem cell transplant. This chain connects TRBV20-1 to TRBJ2-1, with D possibly matching TRBD2 (6 bases). This receptor was identified in a male patient between 2 and 15 years old who had a stem cell transplant for acute myeloid leukemia, so the T cells may come from the graft donor. CDR3 sequence: CSATRLVGNEQFF. The CDR3 DNA reads as TGCAGTGCTACTAGACTAGTCGGCAATGAGCAGTTCTTC.